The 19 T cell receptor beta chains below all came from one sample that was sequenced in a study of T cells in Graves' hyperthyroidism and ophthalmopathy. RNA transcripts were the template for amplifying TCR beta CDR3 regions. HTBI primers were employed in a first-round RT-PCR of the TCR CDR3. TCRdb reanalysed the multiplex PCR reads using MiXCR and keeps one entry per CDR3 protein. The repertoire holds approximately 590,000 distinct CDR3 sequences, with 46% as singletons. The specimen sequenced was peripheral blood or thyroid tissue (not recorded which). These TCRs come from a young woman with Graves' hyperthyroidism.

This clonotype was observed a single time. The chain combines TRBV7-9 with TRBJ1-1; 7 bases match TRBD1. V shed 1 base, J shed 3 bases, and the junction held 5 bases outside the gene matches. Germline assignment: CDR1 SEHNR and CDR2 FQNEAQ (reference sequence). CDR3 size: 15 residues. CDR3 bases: TGTGCCAGCAGCTTAGGATGGACAGGTGACACTGAAGCTTTCTTT. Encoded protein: CASSLGWTGDTEAFF.

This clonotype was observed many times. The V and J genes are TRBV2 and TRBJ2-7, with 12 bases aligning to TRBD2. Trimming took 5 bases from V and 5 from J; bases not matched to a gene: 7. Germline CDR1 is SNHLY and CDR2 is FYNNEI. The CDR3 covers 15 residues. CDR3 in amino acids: CASSPPSGRADEQYF. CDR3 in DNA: TGTGCCAGCAGTCCCCCTAGCGGGAGGGCCGACGAGCAGTACTTC.

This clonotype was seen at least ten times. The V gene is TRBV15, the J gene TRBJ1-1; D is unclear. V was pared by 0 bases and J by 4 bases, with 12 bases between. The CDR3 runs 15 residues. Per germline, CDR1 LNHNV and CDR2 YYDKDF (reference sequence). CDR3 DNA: TGTGCCACCAGCAGAGATCTCGGCGTGACCACTGAAGCTTTCTTT. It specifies CATSRDLGVTTEAFF.

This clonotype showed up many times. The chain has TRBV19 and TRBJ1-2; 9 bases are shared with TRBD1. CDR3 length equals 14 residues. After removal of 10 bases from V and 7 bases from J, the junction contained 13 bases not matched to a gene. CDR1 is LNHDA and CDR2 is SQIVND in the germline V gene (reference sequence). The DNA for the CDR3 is TGTGCCACTAGGGACAGGGAGAGGGCAAGTGGCTACACCTTC. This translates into CATRDRERASGYTF. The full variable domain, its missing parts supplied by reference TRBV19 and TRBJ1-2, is DGGITQSPKYLFRKEGQNVTLSCEQNLNHDAMYWYRQDPGQGLRLIYYSQIVNDFQKGDIAEGYSVSREKKESFPLTVTSAQKNPTAFYLCATRDRERASGYTFGSGTRLTVV.

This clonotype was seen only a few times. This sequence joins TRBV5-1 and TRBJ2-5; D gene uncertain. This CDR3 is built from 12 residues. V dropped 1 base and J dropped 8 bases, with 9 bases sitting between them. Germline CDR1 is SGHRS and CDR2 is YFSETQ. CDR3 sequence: CASSLNLKTQYF. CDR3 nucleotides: TGCGCCAGCAGCTTGAACCTAAAAACCCAGTACTTC.

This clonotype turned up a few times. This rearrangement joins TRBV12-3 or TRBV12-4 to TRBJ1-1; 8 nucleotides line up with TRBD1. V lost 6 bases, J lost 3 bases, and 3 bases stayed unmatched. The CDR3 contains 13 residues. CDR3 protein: CASRHRGDTEAFF. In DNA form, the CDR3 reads TGTGCCAGCAGGCACAGGGGGGACACTGAAGCTTTCTTT.

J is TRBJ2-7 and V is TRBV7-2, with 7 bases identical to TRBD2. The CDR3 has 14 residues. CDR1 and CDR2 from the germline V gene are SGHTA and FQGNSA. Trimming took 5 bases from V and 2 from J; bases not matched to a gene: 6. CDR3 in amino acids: CASSGGDYPYEQYF. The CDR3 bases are TGTGCCAGCAGCGGAGGGGACTATCCCTACGAGCAGTACTTC.

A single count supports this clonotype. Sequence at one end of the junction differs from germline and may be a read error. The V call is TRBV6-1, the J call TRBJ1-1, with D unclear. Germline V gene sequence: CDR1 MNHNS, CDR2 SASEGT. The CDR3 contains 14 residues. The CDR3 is CASRTRWPPGEASF. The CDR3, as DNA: TGTGCCAGCAGAACCAGGTGGCCGCCCGGTGAAGCTTCCTTT.

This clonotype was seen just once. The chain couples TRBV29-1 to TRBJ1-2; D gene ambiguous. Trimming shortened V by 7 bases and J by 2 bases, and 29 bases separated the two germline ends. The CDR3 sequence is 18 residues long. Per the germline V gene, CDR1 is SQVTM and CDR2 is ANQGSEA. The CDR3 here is CSADATRNSARENYGYTF. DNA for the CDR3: TGCAGCGCCGACGCCACACGAAACAGTGCTAGGGAAAACTATGGCTACACCTTC.

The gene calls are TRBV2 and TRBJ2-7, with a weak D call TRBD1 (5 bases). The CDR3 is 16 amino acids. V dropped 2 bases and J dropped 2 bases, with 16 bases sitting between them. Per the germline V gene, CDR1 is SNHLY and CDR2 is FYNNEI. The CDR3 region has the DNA TGTGCCAGCAGTGAATTCGGTAGGGGTCACGCCTACGAGCAGTACTTC. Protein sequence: CASSEFGRGHAYEQYF.

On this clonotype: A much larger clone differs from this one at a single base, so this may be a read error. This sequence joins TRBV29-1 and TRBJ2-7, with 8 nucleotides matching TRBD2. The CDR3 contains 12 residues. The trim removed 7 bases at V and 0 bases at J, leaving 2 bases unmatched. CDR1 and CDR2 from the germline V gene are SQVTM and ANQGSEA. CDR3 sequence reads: CSALAGSYEQYF. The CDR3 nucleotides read TGCAGCGCCCTAGCGGGCTCCTACGAGCAGTACTTC.

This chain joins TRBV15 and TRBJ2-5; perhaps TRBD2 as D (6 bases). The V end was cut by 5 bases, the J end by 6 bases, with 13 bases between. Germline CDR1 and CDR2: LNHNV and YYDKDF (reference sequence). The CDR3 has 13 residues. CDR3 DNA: TGTGCCACCAGCGGGGGGAATGGGCAGACCCAGTACTTC. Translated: CATSGGNGQTQYF.

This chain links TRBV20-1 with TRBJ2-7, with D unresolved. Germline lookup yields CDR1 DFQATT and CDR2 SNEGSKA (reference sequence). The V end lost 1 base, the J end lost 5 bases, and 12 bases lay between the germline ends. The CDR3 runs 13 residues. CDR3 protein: CSARVPGMDEQYF. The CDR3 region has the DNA TGCAGTGCTAGAGTCCCAGGTATGGACGAGCAGTACTTC.

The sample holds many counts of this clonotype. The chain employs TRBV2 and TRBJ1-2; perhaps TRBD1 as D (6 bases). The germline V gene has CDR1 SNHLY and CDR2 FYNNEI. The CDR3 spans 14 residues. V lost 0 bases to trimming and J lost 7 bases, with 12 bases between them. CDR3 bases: TGTGCCAGCAGTGAAGCGCGTGGGGGCGGTGGCTACACCTTC. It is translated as CASSEARGGGGYTF.

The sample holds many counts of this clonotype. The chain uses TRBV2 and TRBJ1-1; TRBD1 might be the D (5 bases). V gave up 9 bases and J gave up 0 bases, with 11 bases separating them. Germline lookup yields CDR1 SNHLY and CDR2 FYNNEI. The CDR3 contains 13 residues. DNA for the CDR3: TGTGCCAGTACGACAGTGTTGAACACTGAAGCTTTCTTT. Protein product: CASTTVLNTEAFF.

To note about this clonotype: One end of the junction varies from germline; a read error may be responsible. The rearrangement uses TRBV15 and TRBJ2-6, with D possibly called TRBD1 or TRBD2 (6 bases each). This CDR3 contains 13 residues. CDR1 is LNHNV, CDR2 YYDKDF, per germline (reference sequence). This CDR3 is CATSRAGAHSEAF. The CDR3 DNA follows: TGTGCCACCAGCAGAGCGGGGGCGCATTCTGAAGCTTTC.

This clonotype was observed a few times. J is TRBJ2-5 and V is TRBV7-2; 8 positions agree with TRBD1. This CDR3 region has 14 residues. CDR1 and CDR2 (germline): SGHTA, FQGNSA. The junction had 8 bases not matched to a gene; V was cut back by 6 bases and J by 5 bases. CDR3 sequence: CASSDRGGEETQYF. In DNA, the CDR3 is TGTGCCAGCAGTGACAGGGGAGGTGAGGAGACCCAGTACTTC.

In DNA, the CDR3 is TGTGCCAGCAGCTTATTTTGGGCGGCTGGAAACACCATATATTTT. It translates to CASSLFWAAGNTIYF. The rearrangement links TRBV7-2 to TRBJ1-3; D gene uncertain. Germline-derived CDR1 and CDR2 are SGHTA and FQGNSA. The length of the CDR3 is 15 residues. V was pared by 2 bases and J by 2 bases, with 10 bases between.

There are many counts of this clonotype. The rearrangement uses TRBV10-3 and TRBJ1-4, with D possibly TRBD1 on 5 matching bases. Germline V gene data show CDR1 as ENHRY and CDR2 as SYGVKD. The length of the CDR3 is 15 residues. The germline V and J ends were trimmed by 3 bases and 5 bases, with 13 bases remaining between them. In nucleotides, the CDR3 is TGTGCCATCAGTGACGGCCGGGGCGAAAATGAAAAACTGTTTTTT. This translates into CAISDGRGENEKLFF.